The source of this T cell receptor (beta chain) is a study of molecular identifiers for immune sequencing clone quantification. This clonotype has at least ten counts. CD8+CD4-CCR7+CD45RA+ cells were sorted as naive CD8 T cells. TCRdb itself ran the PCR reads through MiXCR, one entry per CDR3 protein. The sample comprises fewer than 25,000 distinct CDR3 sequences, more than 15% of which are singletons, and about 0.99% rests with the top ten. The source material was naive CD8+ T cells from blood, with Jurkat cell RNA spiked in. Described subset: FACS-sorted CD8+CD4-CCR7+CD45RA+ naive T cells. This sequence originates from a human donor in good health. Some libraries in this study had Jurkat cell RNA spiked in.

Here the CDR3 reads CASSAGPYEQYF. DNA of the CDR3: TGTGCCAGCAGCGCGGGTCCCTACGAGCAGTACTTC. J is TRBJ2-7 and V is TRBV5-6, with D possibly matching TRBD2 (5 bases). The germline CDR1 and CDR2 sequences are SGHDT and YYEEEE. The CDR3 sequence is 12 residues long. V was shortened by 4 bases and J by 2 bases, with 7 bases between the two germline ends.